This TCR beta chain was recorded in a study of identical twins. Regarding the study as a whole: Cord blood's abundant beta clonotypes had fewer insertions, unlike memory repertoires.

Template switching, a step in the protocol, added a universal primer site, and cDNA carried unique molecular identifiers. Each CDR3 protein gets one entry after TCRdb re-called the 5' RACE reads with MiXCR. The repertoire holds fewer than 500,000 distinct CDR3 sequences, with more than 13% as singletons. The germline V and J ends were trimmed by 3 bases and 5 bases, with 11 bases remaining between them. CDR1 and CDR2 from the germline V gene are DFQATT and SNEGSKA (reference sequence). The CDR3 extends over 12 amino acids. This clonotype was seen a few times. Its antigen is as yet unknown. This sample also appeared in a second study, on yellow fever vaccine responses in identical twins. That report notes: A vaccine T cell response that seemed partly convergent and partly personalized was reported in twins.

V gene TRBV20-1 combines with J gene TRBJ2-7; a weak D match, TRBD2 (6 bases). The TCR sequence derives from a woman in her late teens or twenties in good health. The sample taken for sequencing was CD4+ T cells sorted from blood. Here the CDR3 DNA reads TGCAGTGCTAGGGCCGGGAGAGACGAGCAGTACTTC. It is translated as CSARAGRDEQYF.